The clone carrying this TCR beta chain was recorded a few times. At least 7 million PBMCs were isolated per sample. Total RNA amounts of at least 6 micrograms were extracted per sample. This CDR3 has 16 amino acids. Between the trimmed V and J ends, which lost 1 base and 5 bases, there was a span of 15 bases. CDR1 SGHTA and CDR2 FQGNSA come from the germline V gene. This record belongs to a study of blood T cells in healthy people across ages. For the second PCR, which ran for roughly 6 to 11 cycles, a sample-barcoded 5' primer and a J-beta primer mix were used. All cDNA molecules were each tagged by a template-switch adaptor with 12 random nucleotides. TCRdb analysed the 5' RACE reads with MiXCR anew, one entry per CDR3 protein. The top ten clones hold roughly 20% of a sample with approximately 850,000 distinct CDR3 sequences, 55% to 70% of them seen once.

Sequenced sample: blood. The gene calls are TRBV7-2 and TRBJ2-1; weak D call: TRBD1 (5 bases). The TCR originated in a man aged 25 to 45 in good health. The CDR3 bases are TGTGCCAGCAGCTTAGTAGCAGGGCTTAGGGACAATGAGCAGTTCTTC. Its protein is CASSLVAGLRDNEQFF.